This T cell receptor beta chain originates from a study of CD8+ T cells in alopecia areata. General study points: Sharing of TCR sequences between patients (possibly for HLA-related reasons) was less clear than in mice.

This sample's treatment: oral pan-JAK inhibitor, 5-10 mg twice daily. As the sequencing template, cDNA was produced by extracting RNA and reverse transcribing it. Using immunoSEQ multiplex PCR, the repertoire was profiled, and TCRdb retains in-frame clones only, with some absent. The top ten clones hold 0.9% to 1% of a sample with 170,000 or so clones, roughly 65% of them seen once. Notes on this clone: No antigen is known for it.

The CDR3 runs 14 residues. CDR1 and CDR2 (germline): SQVTM, ANQGSEA. The ends were cut back, 0 bases at V and 1 base at J, with 9 bases in the middle. This sequence originates from a human donor with alopecia areata. Sequencing used CD4+ T cells sorted from blood, obtained at week 4, from a patient treated with tofacitinib. The chain uses TRBV29-1 and TRBJ2-5; the D gene is possibly TRBD1 (6 bases). The CDR3 DNA reads TGCAGCGTTGAAGACTGGGACACCCAAGAGACCCAGTACTTC. This sequence encodes CSVEDWDTQETQYF.